This TCR beta chain was recorded in a study of T cells in Graves' hyperthyroidism and ophthalmopathy. Points from the study as a whole: A 13 V-J signature model discriminated ophthalmopathy versus stable hyperthyroidism.

The V end was cut by 4 bases, the J end by 7 bases, with 17 bases between. This CDR3 is built from 15 residues. Per the germline V gene, CDR1 is SGHNT and CDR2 is YENEEA. This clonotype showed up just a few times. Its matching antigen is unknown. Researchers amplified the TCR beta CDR3 regions from RNA transcripts. First-round RT-PCR with HTBI primers amplified the TCR CDR3 region. In TCRdb, the multiplex PCR reads were re-called with MiXCR into one record per CDR3 protein. The table lists around 700,000 distinct CDR3 sequences, 18% of them singletons. This clonotype was obtained from a woman between 45 and 65 years old with Graves' hyperthyroidism that later progressed to Graves' ophthalmopathy. What was sequenced was blood. The genes are TRBV11-3 and TRBJ2-1; D gene ambiguous. DNA of the CDR3: TGTGCCAGCAGCTCACATAGGGCGAGGTGGAATGAGCAGTTCTTC. Encoded protein: CASSSHRARWNEQFF.